A selection of T cell receptor beta chains follows, all from one sample in a study of CD8 T cells in ankylosing spondylitis. One entry per CDR3 protein, called by TCRdb with MiXCR from the 5' RACE reads. The repertoire consists of almost 250,000 distinct CDR3 sequences, with roughly 32% occurring once and the leading ten covering about 4.2%. The sequencing sample was made of blood, either unsorted or a sorted T cell fraction (not recorded which). The receptors were sampled from a male donor with ankylosing spondylitis or in good health (not recorded which). CDR3s include the opening cysteine and the closing phenylalanine or tryptophan. D genes are given only for firm matches. Not all rows give a size; the values are once, few, many and, for expanded clones, a class.

CDR3nt: TGCAGTGCTATGGGGGCCAACGTCCTGACTTTC
CDR3aa: CSAMGANVLTF
d_gene: -
len: 11
v_gene: TRBV20-1
j_gene: TRBJ2-6
abundance: -

CDR3nt: TGTGCCACCAGCAGAGATCTAGGATTTGGAAACACCATATATTTT
CDR3aa: CATSRDLGFGNTIYF
d_gene: -
len: 15
v_gene: TRBV15
j_gene: TRBJ1-3
abundance: few

CDR3nt: TGTGCCACCAGCAGACCATCGACAGGGGAGGCGTACGAGCAGTACTTC
CDR3aa: CATSRPSTGEAYEQYF
d_gene: TRBD1
len: 16
v_gene: TRBV15
j_gene: TRBJ2-7
abundance: few

CDR3nt: TGTGCCACCAGCAGAGATCGGGCCGGGGGCGAGAGCTATGGCTACACCTTC
CDR3aa: CATSRDRAGGESYGYTF
d_gene: -
len: 17
v_gene: TRBV15
j_gene: TRBJ1-2
abundance: -

CDR3nt: TGTGCCAGCAGTCGGACAGGGGGGAAAAACATTCAGTACTTC
CDR3aa: CASSRTGGKNIQYF
d_gene: TRBD1
len: 14
v_gene: TRBV6-1
j_gene: TRBJ2-4
abundance: few

CDR3nt: TGCAGCGTTAAGGGCCTCGACGGGGAGCTGTTTTTT
CDR3aa: CSVKGLDGELFF
d_gene: -
len: 12
v_gene: TRBV29-1
j_gene: TRBJ2-2
abundance: -

CDR3nt: TGTGCCAGCAGCGTGACAGGGGGCAACTATGGCTACACCTTC
CDR3aa: CASSVTGGNYGYTF
d_gene: TRBD1
len: 14
v_gene: TRBV12-3/TRBV12-4
j_gene: TRBJ1-2
abundance: -

CDR3nt: TGCAGTGCTCACAGCGCCGGTTCCTACAATGAGCAGTTCTTC
CDR3aa: CSAHSAGSYNEQFF
d_gene: -
len: 14
v_gene: TRBV20-1
j_gene: TRBJ2-1
abundance: -

CDR3nt: TGTGCCAGCAGCCAAGGTGTCAGCCAAAATGAAAAACTGTTTTTT
CDR3aa: CASSQGVSQNEKLFF
d_gene: -
len: 15
v_gene: TRBV3-1
j_gene: TRBJ1-4
abundance: -

CDR3nt: TGCAGTGCTAGACCGCTAGCGGGCTACGAGCAGTACTTC
CDR3aa: CSARPLAGYEQYF
d_gene: TRBD2
len: 13
v_gene: TRBV20-1
j_gene: TRBJ2-7
abundance: many

CDR3nt: TGCAGTGCTAGGGGGTCGGGGGGGCGTACAGATACGCAGTATTTT
CDR3aa: CSARGSGGRTDTQYF
d_gene: TRBD2
len: 15
v_gene: TRBV20-1
j_gene: TRBJ2-3
abundance: -

CDR3nt: TGTGCCAGCAGTGACGCTCCGCCGGGACTCCAAGAGACCCAGTACTTC
CDR3aa: CASSDAPPGLQETQYF
d_gene: -
len: 16
v_gene: TRBV6-4
j_gene: TRBJ2-5
abundance: -

CDR3nt: TGCGCCAGCACCTCCGGGACAGAGTCCTCCTACGAGCAGTACTTC
CDR3aa: CASTSGTESSYEQYF
d_gene: TRBD1
len: 15
v_gene: TRBV5-1
j_gene: TRBJ2-7
abundance: few

CDR3nt: TGCAGTGCCACCGGAAAAGGAGGGGCGGGGTACAATGAGCAGTTCTTC
CDR3aa: CSATGKGGAGYNEQFF
d_gene: -
len: 16
v_gene: TRBV20-1
j_gene: TRBJ2-1
abundance: few

CDR3nt: TGTGCCAGCAGTTTAGGGGCGGCGCCCAGGGTGGGCTACACCTTC
CDR3aa: CASSLGAAPRVGYTF
d_gene: -
len: 15
v_gene: TRBV27
j_gene: TRBJ1-2
abundance: -

CDR3nt: TGTGCCACCACAAGGACCGGGGAGCTGTTTTTT
CDR3aa: CATTRTGELFF
d_gene: -
len: 11
v_gene: TRBV6-5
j_gene: TRBJ2-2
abundance: few

CDR3nt: TGCGCCAGCAGCCCGGTCAGGGGTGAAACAGATACGCAGTATTTT
CDR3aa: CASSPVRGETDTQYF
d_gene: -
len: 15
v_gene: TRBV5-1
j_gene: TRBJ2-3
abundance: few

CDR3nt: TGTGCCAGCAGCGCGGTAGCGGGCGACGCGAACACCGGGGAGCTGTTTTTT
CDR3aa: CASSAVAGDANTGELFF
d_gene: TRBD2
len: 17
v_gene: TRBV9
j_gene: TRBJ2-2
abundance: -

CDR3nt: TGTGCCAGCAGCTTAGATGAAGCGGGGGAACTATACGAGCAGTACTTC
CDR3aa: CASSLDEAGELYEQYF
d_gene: TRBD2
len: 16
v_gene: TRBV7-2
j_gene: TRBJ2-7
abundance: -

CDR3nt: TGTGCCATCAGTCCTAAGGCGGGACTAGTGAGCACCGGGGAGCTGTTTTTT
CDR3aa: CAISPKAGLVSTGELFF
d_gene: TRBD2
len: 17
v_gene: TRBV10-3
j_gene: TRBJ2-2
abundance: few

CDR3nt: TGCAGTGCTAGAGGGGGAGGGGGACAGGGATTTGGCTACACCTTC
CDR3aa: CSARGGGGQGFGYTF
d_gene: TRBD1
len: 15
v_gene: TRBV20-1
j_gene: TRBJ1-2
abundance: -

CDR3nt: TGCAGTGCTTTAGGACTAGCGGGGCTGGATAACGAGCAGTACTTC
CDR3aa: CSALGLAGLDNEQYF
d_gene: TRBD2
len: 15
v_gene: TRBV20-1
j_gene: TRBJ2-7
abundance: few

CDR3nt: TGTGCCAGCAGACAAACAGGGGGCACTGAAGCTTTCTTT
CDR3aa: CASRQTGGTEAFF
d_gene: TRBD1
len: 13
v_gene: TRBV12-3/TRBV12-4
j_gene: TRBJ1-1
abundance: few

CDR3nt: TGTGCCAGCAGTTACACGCGGGAGGGTGAAGCTTTCTTT
CDR3aa: CASSYTREGEAFF
d_gene: -
len: 13
v_gene: TRBV6-5
j_gene: TRBJ1-1
abundance: -

CDR3nt: TGTGCCAGCAGTCGATGGGGACTAGCGGGGGGGAATGAGCAGTTCTTC
CDR3aa: CASSRWGLAGGNEQFF
d_gene: TRBD2
len: 16
v_gene: TRBV12-3/TRBV12-4
j_gene: TRBJ2-1
abundance: few

CDR3nt: TGTGCCAGCAGCTTAACTGGCAGGGGGCTTCAAGAGACCCAGTACTTC
CDR3aa: CASSLTGRGLQETQYF
d_gene: TRBD1
len: 16
v_gene: TRBV11-2
j_gene: TRBJ2-5
abundance: -

CDR3nt: TGTGCCAGCAGCGTAGAGGGGGGGGAAGGGACCTACAATGAGCAGTTCTTC
CDR3aa: CASSVEGGEGTYNEQFF
d_gene: -
len: 17
v_gene: TRBV9
j_gene: TRBJ2-1
abundance: -

CDR3nt: TGCGCCAGCAGCCAGCGGACAGGGGGCGTAAACTATGGCTACACCTTC
CDR3aa: CASSQRTGGVNYGYTF
d_gene: TRBD1
len: 16
v_gene: TRBV4-1
j_gene: TRBJ1-2
abundance: -

CDR3nt: TGCAGCGTTGTGGCCCCCGGGGTTCCTGAAGCTTTCTTT
CDR3aa: CSVVAPGVPEAFF
d_gene: -
len: 13
v_gene: TRBV29-1
j_gene: TRBJ1-1
abundance: few

CDR3nt: TGCAGTGCTAGAGTTCCGGCGCGTATAGCAGATACGCAGTATTTT
CDR3aa: CSARVPARIADTQYF
d_gene: -
len: 15
v_gene: TRBV20-1
j_gene: TRBJ2-3
abundance: few

CDR3nt: TGCGCCAGCAGCTTGGAGGGGATGAGAGAGACCCAGTACTTC
CDR3aa: CASSLEGMRETQYF
d_gene: -
len: 14
v_gene: TRBV5-1
j_gene: TRBJ2-5
abundance: -

CDR3nt: TGTGCCAGCAGTTTAGCGTTACCCGGGGATGAGCAGTTCTTC
CDR3aa: CASSLALPGDEQFF
d_gene: -
len: 14
v_gene: TRBV12-3/TRBV12-4
j_gene: TRBJ2-1
abundance: -

CDR3nt: TGTGCCAGCAGTGCCGGACAGGGGAATTCACCCCTCCACTTT
CDR3aa: CASSAGQGNSPLHF
d_gene: TRBD1
len: 14
v_gene: TRBV2
j_gene: TRBJ1-6
abundance: -

CDR3nt: TGTGCCAGCAGTTTAGGCGGGAAACATAATGAAAAACTGTTTTTT
CDR3aa: CASSLGGKHNEKLFF
d_gene: -
len: 15
v_gene: TRBV12-3/TRBV12-4
j_gene: TRBJ1-4
abundance: few

CDR3nt: TGCGCCAGCAGGGAGGGATCCTACAATGAGCAGTTCTTC
CDR3aa: CASREGSYNEQFF
d_gene: -
len: 13
v_gene: TRBV5-1
j_gene: TRBJ2-1
abundance: -

CDR3nt: TGTGCCACCAGTGACTCGGGACAGTCCTACGAGCAGTACTTC
CDR3aa: CATSDSGQSYEQYF
d_gene: TRBD1
len: 14
v_gene: TRBV24-1
j_gene: TRBJ2-7
abundance: -

CDR3nt: TGTGCCAGCAGACGAACAGGGGGCTCAGATACGCAGTATTTT
CDR3aa: CASRRTGGSDTQYF
d_gene: TRBD1
len: 14
v_gene: TRBV7-9
j_gene: TRBJ2-3
abundance: few

CDR3nt: TGTGCCACCAGCAGGGACCGGGGGGCCCAAGAGACCCAGTACTTC
CDR3aa: CATSRDRGAQETQYF
d_gene: -
len: 15
v_gene: TRBV15
j_gene: TRBJ2-5
abundance: few

CDR3nt: TGCGCCAGCAGCCAAGAAACGGCATTCTACGAGCAGTACTTC
CDR3aa: CASSQETAFYEQYF
d_gene: -
len: 14
v_gene: TRBV4-1
j_gene: TRBJ2-7
abundance: -

CDR3nt: TGTGCCAGCAGCGCCGGGACAGGGGCCTACGAGCAGTACTTC
CDR3aa: CASSAGTGAYEQYF
d_gene: TRBD1
len: 14
v_gene: TRBV11-2
j_gene: TRBJ2-7
abundance: -

CDR3nt: TGTGCCAGCAGTTATGGCGATACGCAGTATTTT
CDR3aa: CASSYGDTQYF
d_gene: -
len: 11
v_gene: TRBV27
j_gene: TRBJ2-3
abundance: few